The clone carrying this TCR beta chain was counted once. Germline V lookup: CDR1 SGHDN, CDR2 FVKESK. The CDR3 is made up of 16 amino acids. Trimming shortened V by 4 bases and J by 2 bases, and 17 bases separated the two germline ends. The participants were between about 18 and 90 years old and came from roughly 25 US areas. Recovered status in Cohort 3 required two negative PCRs, clearance, or symptom resolution. These data belong to a study of blood T cell repertoires in COVID-19. Background on the study: The United States, Italy and Spain supplied acute and convalescent COVID-19 samples.

Sequencing used immunoSEQ multiplex PCR; TCRdb keeps in-frame clones, though not all of them. Of about 130,000 clones detected, approximately 86% appear once; the ten largest clones hold around 2.5%. This clonotype was sampled from a woman in her forties or fifties who had recovered from COVID-19. What was sequenced was PBMCs or T cells enriched from blood (not recorded which). The chain links TRBV14 to TRBJ1-1; TRBD1 might be the D (5 bases). CDR3 DNA sequence: TGTGCCAGCAGCCGCCGGGGGGGAGCGCTAAACACTGAAGCTTTCTTT. Translation gives CASSRRGGALNTEAFF.